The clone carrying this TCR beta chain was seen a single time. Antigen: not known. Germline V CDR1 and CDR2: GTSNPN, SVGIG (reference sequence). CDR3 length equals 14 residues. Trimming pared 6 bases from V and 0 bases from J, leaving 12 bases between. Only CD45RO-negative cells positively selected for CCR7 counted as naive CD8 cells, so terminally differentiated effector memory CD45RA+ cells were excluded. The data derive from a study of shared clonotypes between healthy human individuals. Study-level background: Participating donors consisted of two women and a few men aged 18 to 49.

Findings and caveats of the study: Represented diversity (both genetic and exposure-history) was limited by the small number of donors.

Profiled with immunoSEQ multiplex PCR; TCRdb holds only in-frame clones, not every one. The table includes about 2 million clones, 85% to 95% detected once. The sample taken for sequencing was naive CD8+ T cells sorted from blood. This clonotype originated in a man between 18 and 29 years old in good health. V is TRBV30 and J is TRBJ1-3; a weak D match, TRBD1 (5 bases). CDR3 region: CACSTGNSGNTIYF. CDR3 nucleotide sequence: TGTGCCTGTTCTACAGGAAACTCTGGAAACACCATATATTTT.